This TCR beta chain was profiled in a study of response to subunit inactivated influenza vaccine. Each CDR3 protein gets one entry after TCRdb re-called the RT-PCR reads with MiXCR. Of more than 450,000 distinct CDR3 sequences listed, about 10% are singletons. This receptor was obtained from a man aged 45-65 years who received an inactivated influenza vaccine. Material: PBMCs from blood, obtained on the day of vaccination.

Here the CDR3 DNA reads TGTGCCAGCACCTATCAAGGGACAGGGGTATCACCCCTCCACTTT. It is translated as CASTYQGTGVSPLHF. The chain has TRBV12-3 or TRBV12-4 and TRBJ1-6, with TRBD1 identical over 10 bases. CDR3 length: 15 amino acids. V lost 7 bases and J lost 10; bases outside the gene matches: 10.